The clone carrying this T cell receptor beta chain has a handful of counts. This CDR3 is built from 14 residues. Germline V gene data show CDR1 as MNHNS and CDR2 as SASEGT. V gave up 4 bases and J gave up 8 bases, with 12 bases separating them. These data belong to a study of shared clonotypes between healthy human individuals. Study-level information: Used for every donor were three CD4 naive, three CD4 memory, two CD8 naive and one CD8 memory plate.

TCRdb's copy holds only in-frame clones and misses some; the assay was immunoSEQ multiplex PCR. Among around 940,000 clones, around 80% were seen once, and the ten largest hold approximately 1.5%. Sequencing used memory CD4+ T cells sorted from blood. Regarding subset: CD45RA-negative fraction. This receptor was taken from a man aged 18 to 29 in good health. The chain links TRBV6-1 to TRBJ1-6; D possibly corresponds to TRBD1 (6 bases). In DNA form, the CDR3 reads TGTGCCAGCAGTGCCCAGGACAGAGATTCACCCCTCCACTTT. It is translated as CASSAQDRDSPLHF.